This TCR beta chain stems from a study of Tregs in tolerant kidney transplant recipients. Study-wide results and caveats: Few patients were studied, so findings need validation in larger groups.

The table came from immunoSEQ multiplex PCR; TCRdb's copy has only in-frame clones and leaves some out. The sample consists of under 300,000 clones, around 81% of them appearing once. Germline CDR1 SGDLS, CDR2 YYNGEE. The CDR3 runs 16 residues. The V and J ends lost 2 bases and 1 base, in that order; junction bases with no gene match: 5. A note on this clone: The antigen is undetermined.

This chain uses TRBV9 with TRBJ2-3, with TRBD2 identical over 9 bases. Sequencing was carried out using CD4+ T cells from blood. The receptor comes from a human donor in good health. DNA for the CDR3: TGTGCCAGCAGCGTTAGGACTAGCGAGGGCACAGATACGCAGTATTTT. Its translation: CASSVRTSEGTDTQYF.